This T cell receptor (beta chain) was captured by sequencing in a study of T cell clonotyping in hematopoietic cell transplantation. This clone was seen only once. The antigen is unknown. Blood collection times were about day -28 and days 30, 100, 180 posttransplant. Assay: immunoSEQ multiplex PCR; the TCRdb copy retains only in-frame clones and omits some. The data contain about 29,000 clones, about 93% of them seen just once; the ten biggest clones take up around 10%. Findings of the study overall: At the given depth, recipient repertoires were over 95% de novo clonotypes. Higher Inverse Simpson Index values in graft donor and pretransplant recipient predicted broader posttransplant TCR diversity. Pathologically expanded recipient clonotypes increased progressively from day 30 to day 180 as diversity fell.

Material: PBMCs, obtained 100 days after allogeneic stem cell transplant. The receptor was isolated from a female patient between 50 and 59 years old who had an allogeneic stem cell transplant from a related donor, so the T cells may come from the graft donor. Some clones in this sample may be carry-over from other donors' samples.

CDR3 region: CASSSGLAGTRTDTQYF. The CDR3 DNA is TGTGCCAGCAGTTCCGGACTAGCGGGTACCCGCACAGATACGCAGTATTTT. The chain employs TRBV27 and TRBJ2-3; the match to TRBD2 covers 11 bases. Germline CDR1 and CDR2: MNHEY and SMNVEV (reference sequence). This CDR3 contains 17 residues. The V gene end was trimmed by 4 bases and the J gene end by 1 base; junction bases not matched to a gene: 7.